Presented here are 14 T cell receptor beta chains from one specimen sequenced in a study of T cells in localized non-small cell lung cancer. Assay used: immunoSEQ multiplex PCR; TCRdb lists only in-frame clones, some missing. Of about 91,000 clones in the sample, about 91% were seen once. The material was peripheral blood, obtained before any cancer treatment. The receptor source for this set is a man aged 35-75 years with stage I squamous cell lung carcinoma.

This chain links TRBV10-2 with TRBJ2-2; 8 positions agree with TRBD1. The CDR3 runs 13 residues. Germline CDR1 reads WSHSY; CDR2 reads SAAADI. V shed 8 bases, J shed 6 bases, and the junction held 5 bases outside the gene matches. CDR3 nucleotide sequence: TGCGCCAGCGGACAGGGTCCTTCCGGGGAGCTGTTTTTT. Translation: CASGQGPSGELFF.

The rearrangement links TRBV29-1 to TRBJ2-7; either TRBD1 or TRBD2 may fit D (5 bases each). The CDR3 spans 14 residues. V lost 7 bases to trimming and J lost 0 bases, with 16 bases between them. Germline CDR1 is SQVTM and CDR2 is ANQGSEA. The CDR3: CSARWGPSSYEQYF. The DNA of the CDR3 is TGCAGCGCCCGGTGGGGACCCTCCTCCTACGAGCAGTACTTC.

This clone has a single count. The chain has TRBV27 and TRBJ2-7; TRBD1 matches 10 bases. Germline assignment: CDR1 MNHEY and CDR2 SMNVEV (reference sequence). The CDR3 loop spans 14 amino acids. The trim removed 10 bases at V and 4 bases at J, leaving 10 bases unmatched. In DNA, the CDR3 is TGTGCCACCAAGACAGGGGGCGCAGCATACGAGCAGTACTTC. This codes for CATKTGGAAYEQYF.

The CDR3 region has the DNA TGTGCCAGCTCACCACTCAGCGGGAACACTGAAGCTTTCTTT. It encodes CASSPLSGNTEAFF. The J gene is TRBJ1-1, the V gene TRBV18; no clear D gene. Per the germline V gene, CDR1 is KGHSH and CDR2 is LQKENI. V was shortened by 1 base and J by 1 base, with 7 bases between the two germline ends. The length of the CDR3 is 14 residues.

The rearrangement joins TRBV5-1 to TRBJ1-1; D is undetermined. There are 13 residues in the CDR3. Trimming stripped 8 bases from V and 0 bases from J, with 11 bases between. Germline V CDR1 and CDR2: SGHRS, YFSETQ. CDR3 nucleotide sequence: TGCGCCAGTGCGGGCCCCATGAACACTGAAGCTTTCTTT. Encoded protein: CASAGPMNTEAFF.

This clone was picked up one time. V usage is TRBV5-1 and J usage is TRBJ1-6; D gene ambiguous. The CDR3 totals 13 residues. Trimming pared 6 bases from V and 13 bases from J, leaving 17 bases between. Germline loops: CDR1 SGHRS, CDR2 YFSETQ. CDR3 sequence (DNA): TGCGCCAGCACCGTTTCAAATATGGGGCCCCTCCACTTT. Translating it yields CASTVSNMGPLHF.

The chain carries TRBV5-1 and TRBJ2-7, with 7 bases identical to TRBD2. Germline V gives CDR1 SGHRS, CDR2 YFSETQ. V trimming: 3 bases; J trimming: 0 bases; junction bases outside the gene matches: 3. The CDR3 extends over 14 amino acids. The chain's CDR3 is CASSSGLNSYEQYF. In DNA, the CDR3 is TGCGCCAGCAGCTCGGGACTAAACTCCTACGAGCAGTACTTC.

DNA for the CDR3: TGTGCCAGCAGTCGGACAGGGGTCGCAGATACGCAGTATTTT. This encodes CASSRTGVADTQYF. This chain joins TRBV27 and TRBJ2-3; 9 bases fit TRBD1. The CDR3 has 14 amino acids. V shed 5 bases, J shed 4 bases, and the junction held 4 bases outside the gene matches. Germline assignment: CDR1 MNHEY and CDR2 SMNVEV (reference sequence).

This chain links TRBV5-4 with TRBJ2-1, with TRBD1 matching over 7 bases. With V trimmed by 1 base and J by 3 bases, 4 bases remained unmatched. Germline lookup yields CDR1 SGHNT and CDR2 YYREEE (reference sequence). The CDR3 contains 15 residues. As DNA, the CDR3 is TGTGCCAGCAGCTTGAAGGGGGCAAGCTACAATGAGCAGTTCTTC. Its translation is CASSLKGASYNEQFF.

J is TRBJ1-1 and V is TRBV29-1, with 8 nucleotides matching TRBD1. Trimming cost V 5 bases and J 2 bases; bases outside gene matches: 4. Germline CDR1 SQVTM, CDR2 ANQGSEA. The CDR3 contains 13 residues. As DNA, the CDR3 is TGCAGCGTTATCGGACAGGGAAACACTGAAGCTTTCTTT. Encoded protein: CSVIGQGNTEAFF.

The CDR3 DNA is TGTGCCAGCAGTGAACCCCCCCGACAGGGTAAAAGATACTACGAGCAGTACTTC. Translating it yields CASSEPPRQGKRYYEQYF. The V call is TRBV6-1, the J call TRBJ2-7, with 7 bases aligning to TRBD1. The germline V gene has CDR1 MNHNS and CDR2 SASEGT. V lost 2 bases to trimming and J lost 3 bases; unmatched junction nucleotides: 16. There are 18 residues in the CDR3.

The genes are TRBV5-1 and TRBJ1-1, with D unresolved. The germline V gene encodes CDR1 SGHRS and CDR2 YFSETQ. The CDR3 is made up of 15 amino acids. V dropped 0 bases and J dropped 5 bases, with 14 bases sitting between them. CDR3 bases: TGCGCCAGCAGCTTGGGAGGAGGCCCCGGGACTGAAGCTTTCTTT. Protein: CASSLGGGPGTEAFF.

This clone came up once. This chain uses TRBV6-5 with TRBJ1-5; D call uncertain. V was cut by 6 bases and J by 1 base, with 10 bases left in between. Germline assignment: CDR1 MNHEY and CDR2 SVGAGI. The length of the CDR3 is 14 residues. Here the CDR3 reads CASSLITSNQPQHF. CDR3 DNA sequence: TGTGCCAGCAGCCTTATCACAAGCAATCAGCCCCAGCATTTT.

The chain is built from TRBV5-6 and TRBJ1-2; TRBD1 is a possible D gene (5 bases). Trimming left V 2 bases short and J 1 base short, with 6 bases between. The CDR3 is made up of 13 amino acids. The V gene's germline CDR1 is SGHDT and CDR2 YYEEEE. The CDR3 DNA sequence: TGTGCCAGCAGCTTCCAGGGTAACTATGGCTACACCTTC. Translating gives CASSFQGNYGYTF.